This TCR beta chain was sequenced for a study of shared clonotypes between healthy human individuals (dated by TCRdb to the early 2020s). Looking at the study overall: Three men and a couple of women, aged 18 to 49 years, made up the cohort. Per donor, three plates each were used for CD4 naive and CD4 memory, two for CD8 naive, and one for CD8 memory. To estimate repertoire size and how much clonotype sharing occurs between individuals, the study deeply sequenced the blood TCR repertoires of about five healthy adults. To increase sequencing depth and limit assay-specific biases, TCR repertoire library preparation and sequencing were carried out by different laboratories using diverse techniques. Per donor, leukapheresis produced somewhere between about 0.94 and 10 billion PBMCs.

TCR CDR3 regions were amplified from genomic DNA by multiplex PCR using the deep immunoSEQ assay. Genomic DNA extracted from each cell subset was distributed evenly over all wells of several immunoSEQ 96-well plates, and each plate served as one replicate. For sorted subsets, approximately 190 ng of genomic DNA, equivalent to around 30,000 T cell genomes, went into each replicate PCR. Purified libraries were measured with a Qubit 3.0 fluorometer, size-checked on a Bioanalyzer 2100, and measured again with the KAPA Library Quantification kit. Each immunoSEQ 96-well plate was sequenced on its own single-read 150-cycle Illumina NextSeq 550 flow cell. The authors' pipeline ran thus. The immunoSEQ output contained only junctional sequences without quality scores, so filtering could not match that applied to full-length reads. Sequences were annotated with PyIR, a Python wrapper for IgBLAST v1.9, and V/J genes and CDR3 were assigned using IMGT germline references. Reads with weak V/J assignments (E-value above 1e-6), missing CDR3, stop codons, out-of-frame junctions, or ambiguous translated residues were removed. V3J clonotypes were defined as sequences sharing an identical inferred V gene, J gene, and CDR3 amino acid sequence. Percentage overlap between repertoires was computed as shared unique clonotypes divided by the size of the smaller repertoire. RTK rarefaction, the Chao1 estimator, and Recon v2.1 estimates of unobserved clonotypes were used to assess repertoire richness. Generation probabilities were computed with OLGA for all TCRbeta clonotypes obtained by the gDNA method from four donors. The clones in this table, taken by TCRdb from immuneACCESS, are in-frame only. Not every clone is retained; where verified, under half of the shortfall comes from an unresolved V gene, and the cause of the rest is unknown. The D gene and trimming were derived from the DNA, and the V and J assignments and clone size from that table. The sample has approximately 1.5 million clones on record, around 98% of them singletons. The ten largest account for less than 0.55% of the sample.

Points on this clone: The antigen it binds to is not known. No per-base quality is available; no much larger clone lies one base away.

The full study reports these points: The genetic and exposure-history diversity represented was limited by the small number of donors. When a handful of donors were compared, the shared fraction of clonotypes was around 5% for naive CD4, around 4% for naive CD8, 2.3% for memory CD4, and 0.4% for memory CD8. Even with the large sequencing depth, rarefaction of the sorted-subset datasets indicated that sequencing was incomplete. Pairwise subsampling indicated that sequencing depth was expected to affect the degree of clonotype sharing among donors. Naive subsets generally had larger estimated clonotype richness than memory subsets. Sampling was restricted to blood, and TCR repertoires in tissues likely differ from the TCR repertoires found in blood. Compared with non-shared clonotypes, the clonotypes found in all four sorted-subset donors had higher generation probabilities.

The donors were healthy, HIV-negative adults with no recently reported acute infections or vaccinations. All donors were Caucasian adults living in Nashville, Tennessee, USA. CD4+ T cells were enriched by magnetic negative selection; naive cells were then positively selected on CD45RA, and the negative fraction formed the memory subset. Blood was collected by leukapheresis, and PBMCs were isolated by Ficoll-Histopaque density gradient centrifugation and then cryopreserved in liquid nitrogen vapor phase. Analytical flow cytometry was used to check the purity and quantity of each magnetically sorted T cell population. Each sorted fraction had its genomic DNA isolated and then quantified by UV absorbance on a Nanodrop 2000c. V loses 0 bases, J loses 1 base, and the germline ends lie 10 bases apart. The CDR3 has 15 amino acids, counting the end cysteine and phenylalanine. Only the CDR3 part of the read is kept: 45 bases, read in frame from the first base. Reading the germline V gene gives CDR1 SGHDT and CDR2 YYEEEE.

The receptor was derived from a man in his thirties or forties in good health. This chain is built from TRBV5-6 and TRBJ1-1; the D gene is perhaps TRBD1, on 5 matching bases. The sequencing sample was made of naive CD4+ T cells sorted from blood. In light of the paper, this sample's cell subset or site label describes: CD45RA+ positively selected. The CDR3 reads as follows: CASSLVGRGNTEAFF. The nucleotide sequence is TGTGCCAGCAGCTTGGTGGGGCGGGGGAACACTGAAGCTTTCTTT.